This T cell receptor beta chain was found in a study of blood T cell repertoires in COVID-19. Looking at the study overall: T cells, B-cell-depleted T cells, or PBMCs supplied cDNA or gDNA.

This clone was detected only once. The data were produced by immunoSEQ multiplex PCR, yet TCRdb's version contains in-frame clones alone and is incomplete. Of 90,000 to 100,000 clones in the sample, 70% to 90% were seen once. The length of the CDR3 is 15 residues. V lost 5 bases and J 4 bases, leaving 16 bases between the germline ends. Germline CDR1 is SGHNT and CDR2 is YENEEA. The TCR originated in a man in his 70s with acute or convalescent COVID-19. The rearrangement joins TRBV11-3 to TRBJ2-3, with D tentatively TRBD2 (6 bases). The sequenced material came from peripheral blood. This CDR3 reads CASSVTSTGADTQYF. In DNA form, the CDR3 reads TGTGCCAGCAGCGTTACTAGCACTGGGGCAGATACGCAGTATTTT.